The 16 T cell receptor beta chains below all came from one sample that was sequenced in a study of T cell repertoires in cytomegalovirus infection. The antigens these receptors bind are not known. One entry per CDR3 protein results from TCRdb running MiXCR on the reads. The repertoire holds some 220,000 distinct CDR3 sequences, with about 39% as singletons. The sample consisted of CD8+ T cells from cultured PBMCs, taken from culture after CMV antigen stimulation. These receptors came from a human donor in good health (CMV status not recorded). Some clones in this sample may be carry-over from other donors' samples.

The chain has TRBV29-1 and TRBJ2-2, with 10 bases fitting TRBD2. Germline V lookup: CDR1 SQVTM, CDR2 ANQGSEA. V lost 4 bases, J lost 5 bases, and 10 bases stayed unmatched. The CDR3 consists of 16 residues. CDR3 sequence (DNA): TGCAGCGTTGCGGGAGGCCTAGCGGGAGAAACCGGGGAGCTGTTTTTT. Its translation: CSVAGGLAGETGELFF.

Worth noting for this clonotype: The junction does not match germline at one end; this may be a read error. The chain combines TRBV12-3 or TRBV12-4 with TRBJ2-1; D unclear. The CDR3 spans 14 residues. The CDR3 is CASSFWGFYNETFF. CDR3 nucleotides: TGTGCAAGCAGTTTTTGGGGATTCTACAATGAGACGTTCTTC.

The chain is built from TRBV18 and TRBJ1-2; D is possibly TRBD1 (5 bases). Germline V lookup: CDR1 KGHSH, CDR2 LQKENI. The CDR3 sequence is 14 residues long. Trimming took off 0 bases at V and 3 bases at J, with 8 bases between the two ends. For the CDR3, the DNA is TGTGCCAGCTCACCACCGGGACGGTACTATGGCTACACCTTC. It codes for CASSPPGRYYGYTF.

V usage is TRBV28 and J usage is TRBJ2-7; 8 nucleotides line up with TRBD2. CDR1 and CDR2 (germline): MDHEN, SYDVKM. The CDR3 is made up of 14 amino acids. V lost 7 bases, J lost 1 base, and 6 bases stayed unmatched. The CDR3 is CASTSGSLSYEQYF. The DNA for the CDR3 is TGTGCCAGCACAAGCGGGAGTTTATCCTACGAGCAGTACTTC.

The rearrangement links TRBV20-1 to TRBJ2-1; 11 bases match TRBD2. In germline, CDR1 is DFQATT, CDR2 SNEGSKA (reference sequence). This CDR3 has 15 residues. The V segment lost 0 bases and the J segment 9 bases; nucleotides outside the gene matches: 7. CDR3 in amino acids: CSARDGTSGGPEQFF. CDR3 nucleotides: TGCAGTGCTAGAGATGGAACTAGCGGGGGTCCTGAGCAGTTCTTC.

This chain links TRBV7-2 with TRBJ2-7, with no clear D. Trimming took 5 bases from V and 3 from J, leaving 8 bases between them. CDR1 and CDR2 from the germline V gene are SGHTA and FQGNSA. There are 12 residues in the CDR3. CDR3 sequence: CASSPPFYEQYF. The CDR3 coding sequence is TGTGCCAGCAGCCCTCCCTTCTACGAGCAGTACTTC.

This clonotype was detected only a few times. This chain uses TRBV6-5 with TRBJ1-4; perhaps TRBD1 as D (6 bases). The CDR3 loop spans 16 amino acids. Deletions cut 8 bases from V and 0 bases from J, with 16 bases between. Germline loops: CDR1 MNHEY, CDR2 SVGAGI. In DNA form, the CDR3 reads TGTGCCAGCTCTCCGGGACAACTATCAACTAATGAAAAACTGTTTTTT. Its translation is CASSPGQLSTNEKLFF.

The rearrangement joins TRBV27 to TRBJ2-4; 8 nucleotides line up with TRBD2. Germline V gene lookup returns CDR1 MNHEY and CDR2 SMNVEV (reference sequence). V dropped 3 bases and J dropped 6; count of bases not matched to a gene: 4. The CDR3 covers 14 residues. The CDR3 loop is CASSFPGGGNIQYF. In DNA form, the CDR3 reads TGTGCCAGCAGTTTTCCGGGAGGGGGAAACATTCAGTACTTC.

The chain recombines TRBV4-1 with TRBJ1-1, with 7 positions matching TRBD1. Per the germline V gene, CDR1 is MGHRA and CDR2 is YSYEKL. Trimming cost V 1 base and J 1 base; bases outside gene matches: 3. CDR3 length equals 15 residues. CDR3 in DNA: TGCGCCAGCAGCCAAGGCCGGACAGGGAACACTGAAGCTTTCTTT. It yields the protein CASSQGRTGNTEAFF.

The V call is TRBV27, the J call TRBJ2-7, with 9 nucleotides matching TRBD2. V was clipped by 6 bases and J by 0 bases; unmatched bases: 6. This CDR3 has 15 residues. Per the germline V gene, CDR1 is MNHEY and CDR2 is SMNVEV (reference sequence). DNA for the CDR3: TGTGCCAGCAGCTTGGGGCGGGGGGGCTCCTACGAGCAGTACTTC. Translation: CASSLGRGGSYEQYF.

The table lists this clonotype with many counts. The V call is TRBV12-3 or TRBV12-4, the J call TRBJ2-3; D gene ambiguous. V was cut by 2 bases and J by 6 bases, with 6 bases left in between. CDR3 length: 12 amino acids. The CDR3 region has the DNA TGTGCCAGCAGTTTAATTGCGGATACGCAGTATTTT. This sequence encodes CASSLIADTQYF.

In its sample, this clonotype was seen many times. The J gene is TRBJ1-1, the V gene TRBV28; 7 bases are a match to TRBD1. The junction had 12 bases not matched to a gene; V was cut back by 6 bases and J by 5 bases. The CDR3 covers 15 residues. The germline CDR1 and CDR2 sequences are MDHEN and SYDVKM. The DNA of the CDR3 is TGTGCCAGCAGCCACCAGGGGGATCACGGGACTGAAGCTTTCTTT. Translating gives CASSHQGDHGTEAFF.

The rearrangement uses TRBV12-3 or TRBV12-4 and TRBJ2-5, with D perhaps TRBD1 or TRBD2 (5 bases each). This CDR3 contains 16 residues. V lost 5 bases and J lost 1, with 17 bases in between. CDR3 sequence reads: CASSPYPRDLQETQYF. In nucleotides, the CDR3 is TGTGCCAGCAGTCCCTACCCCCGGGACCTCCAAGAGACCCAGTACTTC.

This chain links TRBV20-1 with TRBJ2-1, with D possibly matching TRBD2 (6 bases). Per germline, CDR1 DFQATT and CDR2 SNEGSKA (reference sequence). V shed 2 bases and J shed 4 bases, with 9 bases lying between them. CDR3 size: 13 residues. CDR3 DNA sequence: TGCAGTGCTAGACTAGCGCCTTACAATGAGCAGTTCTTC. It encodes CSARLAPYNEQFF.

This clonotype was detected ten times or more. The rearrangement links TRBV7-2 to TRBJ2-5; TRBD1 matches 7 bases. V was clipped by 7 bases and J by 2 bases; unmatched bases: 7. This CDR3 is built from 14 residues. Germline V lookup: CDR1 SGHTA, CDR2 FQGNSA. CDR3 DNA: TGTGCCAGCACGCGGACAGGCCGACAAGAGACCCAGTACTTC. Protein: CASTRTGRQETQYF.

There are many counts of this clonotype. The genes are TRBV7-2 and TRBJ2-7; 7 nucleotides line up with TRBD2. Germline V gene lookup returns CDR1 SGHTA and CDR2 FQGNSA. The trim removed 5 bases at V and 0 bases at J, leaving 16 bases unmatched. The CDR3 runs 18 residues. CDR3 nucleotides: TGTGCCAGCAGCCGCCCCGCCGAGGAGCGGGGACCCTCCTACGAGCAGTACTTC. Amino acid sequence: CASSRPAEERGPSYEQYF.